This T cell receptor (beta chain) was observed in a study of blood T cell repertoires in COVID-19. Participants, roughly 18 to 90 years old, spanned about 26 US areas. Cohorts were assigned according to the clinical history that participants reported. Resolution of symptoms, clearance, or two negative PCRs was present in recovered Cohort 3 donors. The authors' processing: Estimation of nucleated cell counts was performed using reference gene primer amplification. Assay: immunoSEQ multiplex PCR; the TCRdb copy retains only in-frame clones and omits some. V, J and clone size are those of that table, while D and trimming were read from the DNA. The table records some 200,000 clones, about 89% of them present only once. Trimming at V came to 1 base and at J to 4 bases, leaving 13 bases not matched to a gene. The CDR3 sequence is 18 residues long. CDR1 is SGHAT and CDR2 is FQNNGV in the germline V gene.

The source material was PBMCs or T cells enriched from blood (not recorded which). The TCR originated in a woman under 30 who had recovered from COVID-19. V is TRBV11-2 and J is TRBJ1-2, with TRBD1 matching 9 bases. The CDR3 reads CASSLAPGQGELGYGYTF. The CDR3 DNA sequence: TGTGCCAGCAGCTTAGCTCCGGGACAGGGCGAGTTGGGCTATGGCTACACCTTC.